This TCR beta chain originates from a study of regulatory T cells in long-lasting Graves disease. This clonotype has a handful of counts. No antigen is known for it. Arm-PCR of CDR3 regions with iRepertoire HTBI primers generated TCR beta libraries. MiXCR was run by TCRdb on the multiplex PCR reads, yielding one entry per CDR3 protein. Here the sample spans more than 350,000 distinct CDR3 sequences, over 20% being singletons. Study-wide findings and caveats: Persistent disease samples used TRBV28, TRBJ1-2 and TRBJ2-5 preferentially.

The sample's time point: persistent/refractory GD, antithyroid drugs over 5 years with positive TRAb. Making the TCR library involved RNA that had been extracted from PBMCs. Staff took approximately 8.7 milliliters of peripheral blood and put it into EDTA tubes. The CDR3 totals 17 residues. V lost 0 bases to trimming and J lost 2 bases, with 18 bases between them. CDR1 is SGDLS, CDR2 YYNGEE, per germline. This chain uses TRBV9 with TRBJ2-7; D is possibly TRBD2 (6 bases). Source: peripheral blood mononuclear cells (PBMCs), taken when the disease was refractory, from a patient treated with antithyroid drugs. This sequence was found in a female donor with Graves disease. The CDR3 DNA reads TGTGCCAGCAGCGTAGCGGCTGGGGGGACGGCCACCTACGAGCAGTACTTC. This codes for CASSVAAGGTATYEQYF.